The rows below give T cell receptor beta chains drawn from one sample of a study of CD8 T cells in Susac syndrome. TCRdb re-analysed the immunoSEQ multiplex PCR reads in MiXCR, keeping a single row per CDR3 protein. This sample has hundreds of thousands of distinct CDR3 sequences, with around 84% found just once. Sequences were obtained from CD8+ T cells from PBMCs. These receptor sequences come from a human donor with multiple sclerosis. Both conserved end residues are part of each CDR3. The D gene is left open where the match is weak. Only part of the rows carry a size: once, few, many, or a class if the clone is expanded.

>NA|TRBV5-4|TRBJ2-1|TRBD2
CASSLSGTTIYNEQFF
TGTGCCAGCAGCCTTTCCGGGACTACTATTTACAATGAGCAGTTCTTC
>NA|TRBV12-5|TRBJ2-5|TRBD2
CASARTSGKETQYF
TGTGCTAGTGCCCGGACTAGCGGGAAAGAGACCCAGTACTTC
>NA|TRBV29-1|TRBJ2-1|NA
CSVINRYNEQFF
TGCAGCGTTATAAACAGGTACAATGAGCAGTTCTTC
>NA|TRBV5-1|TRBJ2-7|TRBD2
CASSLGGTNRYEQYF
TGCGCCAGCAGCTTGGGCGGGACTAACCGCTACGAGCAGTACTTC
>NA|TRBV20-1|TRBJ2-3|NA
CSARDRHGFSTDTQYF
TGCAGTGCTAGAGATCGCCACGGATTTAGCACAGATACGCAGTATTTT
>NA|TRBV21-1|TRBJ1-2|NA
CASPGQGDGYTF
TGTGCCAGCCCTGGACAGGGAGATGGCTACACCTTC
>NA|TRBV7-2|TRBJ2-3|NA
CASSVSTGGGLAEYTDTQYF
TGTGCCAGCAGCGTTAGCACTGGGGGGGGGCTAGCGGAGTACACAGATACGCAGTATTTT
>NA|TRBV11-2|TRBJ2-5|NA
CASSLTSGVKETQYF
TGTGCCAGCAGCCTGACGTCAGGGGTAAAAGAGACCCAGTACTTC
>once|TRBV7-9|TRBJ2-7|TRBD1
CASSSPEQGEVYEQYF
TGTGCCAGCAGCTCACCGGAACAGGGGGAAGTCTACGAGCAGTACTTC
>NA|TRBV19|TRBJ1-1|NA
CASFDGNTEAFF
TGTGCCAGTTTCGACGGGAACACTGAAGCTTTCTTT
>NA|TRBV19|TRBJ1-5|NA
CASSIVKGVGNQPQHF
TGTGCCAGTAGTATAGTAAAAGGGGTGGGCAATCAGCCCCAGCATTTT
>few|TRBV15|TRBJ2-7|TRBD2
CATTAGDREQYF
TGTGCCACCACCGCGGGAGATCGCGAGCAGTACTTC
>NA|TRBV11-3|TRBJ2-1|NA
CASSQANNEQFF
TGTGCCAGCAGCCAGGCGAACAATGAGCAGTTCTTC
>NA|TRBV27|TRBJ2-1|NA
CASSPGTVSNNEQFF
TGTGCCAGCAGTCCCGGGACGGTGTCCAACAATGAGCAGTTCTTC
>NA|TRBV6-2/TRBV6-3|TRBJ2-3|TRBD2
CASTPFGLAGRDTQYF
TGTGCCAGCACCCCCTTCGGGCTAGCGGGACGGGATACGCAGTATTTT
>NA|TRBV6-5|TRBJ2-7|NA
CASSYRAEHYEQYF
TGTGCCAGCAGTTATCGGGCAGAACACTACGAGCAGTACTTC
>NA|TRBV27|TRBJ2-7|NA
CATRSGWYEQYF
TGTGCCACCCGGTCTGGTTGGTACGAGCAGTACTTC
>NA|TRBV20-1|TRBJ2-3|TRBD1
CSARAHWTGGDTQYF
TGCAGTGCTAGAGCCCATTGGACAGGGGGAGATACGCAGTATTTT
>NA|TRBV2|TRBJ1-2|NA
CASSEGPSRRRGVGYTF
TGTGCCAGCAGTGAAGGACCTTCCCGCCGAAGAGGGGTCGGCTACACCTTC
>NA|TRBV27|TRBJ2-1|TRBD2
CASSLSLAGVEQFF
TGTGCCAGCAGTTTATCCTTGGCGGGGGTTGAGCAGTTCTTC
>NA|TRBV7-9|TRBJ2-1|NA
CASSYRVDEQFF
TGTGCCAGCAGCTACAGGGTGGATGAGCAGTTCTTC
>NA|TRBV7-6|TRBJ1-1|NA
CASSFTKTGLTEAFF
TGTGCCAGCAGCTTTACCAAGACAGGCCTTACTGAAGCTTTCTTT
>NA|TRBV27|TRBJ2-1|NA
CASGPTSYEQFF
TGTGCCAGCGGCCCGACTAGTTATGAGCAGTTCTTC
>NA|TRBV6-5|TRBJ2-3|TRBD2
CASSPTSGRGEQYF
TGTGCCAGCAGCCCGACTAGCGGGAGGGGAGAACAGTATTTT
>NA|TRBV19|TRBJ1-1|NA
CASGARGEVREAFF
TGTGCCAGCGGTGCCAGGGGAGAAGTCCGGGAAGCTTTCTTT